Described below is a single TCR beta chain sequence and its context. Its antigen is still unknown. The sample is drawn from a study of shared clonotypes between healthy human individuals. General study results and limits: Estimated richness values were generally larger in naive subsets than in memory subsets. Sequencing depth was expected to influence donor clonotype sharing.

V was pared by 2 bases and J by 3 bases, with 18 bases between. CDR1 is MDHEN and CDR2 is SYDVKM in the germline V gene. The CDR3 covers 17 residues. Profiling relied on immunoSEQ multiplex PCR, and the TCRdb table lists in-frame clones only, not all of them. Of hundreds of thousands of clones in the sample, 72% were seen once. The rearrangement joins TRBV28 to TRBJ2-3; possibly TRBD2 for D (7 bases). The receptor's source is a woman aged 25-40 years in good health. The sample consisted of memory CD4+ T cells sorted from blood. The sample's subset: CD45RA-negative fraction. The CDR3 DNA follows: TGTGCCAGCAGTTTAGGGGGGGCGTGGGTCGGAACAGATACGCAGTATTTT. Translated: CASSLGGAWVGTDTQYF.